Sequencing of this T cell receptor beta chain was carried out in a study of blood T cell repertoires in COVID-19. Study summary: Nucleic acid was either cDNA or gDNA, and it came from T cells, B-cell-depleted T cells, or PBMCs.

V was pared by 0 bases and J by 3 bases, with 8 bases between. Germline V lookup: CDR1 LGHNA, CDR2 YSLEER. This CDR3 is built from 14 residues. The assay was immunoSEQ multiplex PCR, and TCRdb's table has in-frame clones only and misses some. Among approximately 85,000 clones, roughly 87% were seen once, and the ten largest hold roughly 2.1%. The sequenced sample consisted of peripheral blood. V usage is TRBV4-3 and J usage is TRBJ1-2; D is possibly TRBD1 (5 bases). The sequence was collected from a man in his forties or fifties with acute or convalescent COVID-19. CDR3 sequence (DNA): TGCGCCAGCAGCCAAGACGGGGGTTACTATGGCTACACCTTC. Residues: CASSQDGGYYGYTF.